A selection of T cell receptor beta chains follows, all from one sample in a study of early T cells in non-severe SARS-CoV-2 infection. TCRdb analysed the 5' RACE reads with MiXCR anew, one entry per CDR3 protein. Altogether about 80,000 distinct CDR3 sequences are present, less than 15% being singletons, with the ten largest covering about 3%. The sample consisted of whole blood. Receptors were obtained from an adult who was a healthcare worker with PCR-confirmed SARS-CoV-2 infection or an uninfected control (not recorded which). The CDR3 runs from the conserved cysteine through the conserved F or W. D genes are given only for firm matches. A clone size is listed for some rows: how often the clone was seen (once, few, many), or a class if it is expanded.

J gene	D gene	clone size	V gene	CDR3 protein	CDR3 DNA
TRBJ2-1	.	.	TRBV5-1	CASSLGHTDNEQFF	TGCGCCAGCAGCTTGGGACATACTGACAATGAGCAGTTCTTC
TRBJ2-3	TRBD1	.	TRBV9	CASSSNLQGSDTQYF	TGTGCCAGCAGCTCCAACCTACAGGGGTCAGATACGCAGTATTTT
TRBJ2-5	TRBD2	many	TRBV6-1	CASSEYRPGATGGTQYF	TGTGCCAGCAGTGAATATCGACCTGGAGCTACGGGAGGGACCCAGTACTTC
TRBJ2-1	TRBD2	many	TRBV4-1	CASSQDKRLARWDEQFF	TGCGCCAGCAGCCAAGATAAGAGACTAGCGCGGTGGGATGAGCAGTTCTTC
TRBJ2-5	TRBD2	few	TRBV9	CASSVGASGSLGETQYF	TGTGCCAGCAGCGTAGGGGCTAGCGGGAGCCTCGGGGAGACCCAGTACTTC
TRBJ1-2	.	.	TRBV5-5	CASSLTAQINYGCTF	TGTGCCAGCAGCTTGACGGCCCAAATAAACTATGGCTGCACCTTC
TRBJ2-3	.	.	TRBV14	CASSQDLRAGRQYF	TGTGCCAGCAGCCAAGATTTGCGGGCAGGGAGGCAGTATTTT
TRBJ2-5	.	.	TRBV5-4	CASSLPLSGVRETQYF	TGTGCCAGCAGCTTGCCCTTATCGGGAGTAAGGGAGACCCAGTACTTC
TRBJ2-2	TRBD2	many	TRBV7-9	CASSVGSSSGPTGELFF	TGTGCCAGCAGCGTGGGGTCGTCTAGCGGCCCCACCGGGGAGCTGTTTTTT
TRBJ2-1	TRBD2	.	TRBV7-3	CASSLTALAGGHNEQFF	TGTGCCAGCAGCTTAACAGCCCTAGCGGGAGGACACAATGAGCAGTTCTTC
TRBJ2-3	.	few	TRBV7-9	CASSPAPQDTQYF	TGTGCCAGCAGCCCCGCCCCTCAAGATACGCAGTATTTT
TRBJ2-1	TRBD2	few	TRBV20-1	CSAKLAGVGNEQFF	TGCAGTGCGAAATTAGCGGGAGTGGGTAATGAGCAGTTCTTC
TRBJ2-3	TRBD2	.	TRBV12-3/TRBV12-4	CASSWPTSGRALDTQYF	TGTGCCAGCAGTTGGCCGACTAGCGGGAGGGCCTTGGATACGCAGTATTTT
TRBJ2-1	TRBD2	.	TRBV20-1	CSASSTSGTMDNEQFF	TGCAGTGCTAGTTCGACCTCCGGGACTATGGACAATGAGCAGTTCTTC
TRBJ2-5	.	many	TRBV18	CASSRQDQETQYF	TGTGCCAGCTCAAGACAGGACCAAGAGACCCAGTACTTC
TRBJ2-1	TRBD2	few	TRBV12-3/TRBV12-4	CASSSGLSSYNEQFF	TGTGCCAGCAGTTCGGGACTAAGCTCCTACAATGAGCAGTTCTTC
TRBJ2-1	TRBD2	.	TRBV14	CASSQDPRLAGRGNEQFF	TGTGCCAGCAGCCAAGACCCGAGACTAGCGGGAAGGGGTAATGAGCAGTTCTTC
TRBJ1-6	.	many	TRBV2	CASSPNNSPLHF	TGTGCCAGCAGTCCGAACAATTCACCCCTCCACTTT
TRBJ1-3	.	many	TRBV18	CASSPAVSSGNTIYF	TGTGCCAGCTCTCCGGCGGTCAGCTCTGGAAACACCATATATTTT
TRBJ2-7	.	few	TRBV5-1	CASSLAVSGRGYEQYF	TGCGCCAGCAGCTTGGCGGTGTCAGGCCGGGGATACGAGCAGTACTTC
TRBJ2-4	.	few	TRBV6-6	CASSAGLGKNIQYF	TGTGCCTCATCGGCAGGGTTAGGCAAAAACATTCAGTACTTC
TRBJ2-7	TRBD1	.	TRBV20-1	CSAGDRNYEQYF	TGCAGTGCTGGGGACAGAAACTACGAGCAGTACTTC
TRBJ2-2	TRBD1	.	TRBV7-6	CTSSFTGQGTGELFF	TGTACCAGCAGCTTTACGGGACAGGGGACCGGGGAGCTGTTTTTT
TRBJ2-2	TRBD2	many	TRBV12-3/TRBV12-4	CASTLAGAVGELFF	TGTGCCAGCACCCTAGCGGGAGCGGTCGGGGAGCTGTTTTTT
TRBJ2-7	TRBD2	many	TRBV7-6	CASSFGTSARSYEQYF	TGTGCCAGCAGCTTCGGGACTAGCGCGCGCTCCTACGAGCAGTACTTC
TRBJ2-3	.	few	TRBV27	CASSLSRGRSDTQYF	TGTGCCAGCAGTTTAAGTCGGGGGAGATCAGATACGCAGTATTTT
TRBJ1-1	.	few	TRBV20-1	CSAREWAWGNTEAFF	TGCAGTGCTAGAGAGTGGGCCTGGGGGAACACTGAAGCTTTCTTT
TRBJ1-1	TRBD1	many	TRBV30	CAWGTGIMNTEAFF	TGTGCCTGGGGGACAGGTATTATGAACACTGAAGCTTTCTTT
TRBJ1-1	.	few	TRBV7-6	CASSFDGQTEAFF	TGTGCCAGCAGCTTCGACGGACAGACTGAAGCTTTCTTT
TRBJ2-3	TRBD2	few	TRBV5-1	CASSLKGLAGVGTDTQYF	TGCGCCAGCAGCTTGAAGGGACTAGCGGGAGTTGGCACAGATACGCAGTATTTT
TRBJ2-2	TRBD2	.	TRBV30	CAWSAASGSSTGELFF	TGTGCCTGGAGTGCTGCTAGCGGGAGTAGTACCGGGGAGCTGTTTTTT
TRBJ2-2	TRBD1	many	TRBV7-8	CASSWDRGIGELFF	TGTGCCAGCAGCTGGGACAGGGGAATCGGGGAGCTGTTTTTT
TRBJ1-6	.	.	TRBV20-1	CSATRPNSPLHF	TGCAGTGCGACGCGACCAAATTCACCCCTCCACTTT
TRBJ2-4	.	many	TRBV18	CASSPPQAGDKNIQYF	TGTGCCAGCTCACCACCCCAGGCAGGGGACAAAAACATTCAGTACTTC
TRBJ1-1	.	.	TRBV7-9	CASSTWEGPRNTEAFF	TGTGCCAGCAGTACTTGGGAGGGGCCTAGAAACACTGAAGCTTTCTTT
TRBJ1-1	.	few	TRBV28	CASSLTTFGLQVNTEAFF	TGTGCCAGCAGTTTGACAACCTTCGGATTACAGGTGAACACTGAAGCTTTCTTT
TRBJ2-1	.	few	TRBV20-1	CSARDKSTSSYNEQFF	TGCAGTGCCAGAGATAAGAGCACGAGCTCCTACAATGAGCAGTTCTTC
TRBJ2-1	TRBD2	many	TRBV20-1	CSAYQRESSYNEQFF	TGCAGTGCTTACCAGCGGGAGTCCTCCTACAATGAGCAGTTCTTC
TRBJ2-1	.	.	TRBV29-1	CSVDGGLVSYNEQFF	TGCAGCGTTGATGGAGGCCTGGTATCCTACAATGAGCAGTTCTTC
TRBJ2-5	TRBD1	many	TRBV29-1	CSVQGTGETQYF	TGCAGCGTACAGGGGACAGGAGAGACCCAGTACTTC
TRBJ1-6	.	few	TRBV10-3	CAISESVLDKDNSPLHF	TGTGCCATCAGTGAGTCCGTCTTGGACAAAGATAATTCACCCCTCCACTTT
TRBJ2-2	.	few	TRBV29-1	CSVAPGSRGGTGELFF	TGCAGCGTTGCCCCCGGGTCCAGGGGAGGTACCGGGGAGCTGTTTTTT
TRBJ2-4	.	many	TRBV20-1	CSARDAGLAKNIQYF	TGCAGTGCTAGAGACGCGGGCCTAGCCAAAAACATTCAGTACTTC
TRBJ2-1	TRBD1	.	TRBV12-3/TRBV12-4	CASSDSGTAYNEQFF	TGTGCCAGCAGTGATTCCGGGACAGCCTACAATGAGCAGTTCTTC
TRBJ1-2	.	.	TRBV29-1	CSVVGGQGNYGYTF	TGCAGCGTTGTTGGGGGGCAGGGGAACTATGGCTACACCTTC
TRBJ2-1	TRBD1	few	TRBV28	CASQGTGGMHEQFF	TGTGCCTCCCAGGGGACAGGGGGCATGCATGAGCAGTTCTTC
TRBJ1-1	TRBD1	.	TRBV28	CASSSGTDFEAFF	TGTGCCAGCAGTTCCGGGACAGACTTTGAAGCTTTCTTT
TRBJ2-2	TRBD2	.	TRBV4-2	CASSPSGNGELFF	TGTGCCAGCAGCCCTAGCGGGAACGGGGAGCTGTTTTTT
TRBJ2-4	.	few	TRBV2	CASTSNGGKNIQYF	TGTGCCAGCACCTCGAATGGAGGGAAAAACATTCAGTACTTC
TRBJ2-7	TRBD1	many	TRBV7-2	CASSIPRGPYEQYF	TGTGCCAGCAGCATACCTAGGGGGCCCTACGAGCAGTACTTC
TRBJ2-2	.	few	TRBV19	CASSMAHTGELFF	TGTGCCAGTAGTATGGCTCACACCGGGGAGCTGTTTTTT
TRBJ1-1	.	.	TRBV3-1	CASAAGGRTEAFF	TGTGCCAGCGCGGCGGGGGGAAGAACTGAAGCTTTCTTT
TRBJ1-5	TRBD1	.	TRBV25-1	CASSDSRQGGQPQHF	TGTGCCAGCAGTGATTCCAGACAGGGAGGACAGCCCCAGCATTTT
TRBJ2-7	TRBD1	.	TRBV28	CASSSDRDTYSYEQYF	TGTGCCAGCAGTTCAGACAGGGATACCTATTCCTACGAGCAGTACTTC
TRBJ2-1	TRBD2	.	TRBV5-5	CASSLRLAGEGNEQFF	TGTGCCAGCAGCTTGCGGCTAGCGGGTGAGGGTAATGAGCAGTTCTTC
TRBJ1-2	TRBD1	many	TRBV30	CAWSPDRVGGYTF	TGTGCCTGGAGTCCAGACAGGGTGGGTGGCTACACCTTC
TRBJ2-4	.	many	TRBV18	CASSPTDGNIQYF	TGTGCCAGCTCACCGACGGACGGCAACATTCAGTACTTC
TRBJ1-1	.	many	TRBV7-9	CASSGFTEAFF	TGTGCCAGCAGCGGCTTCACTGAAGCTTTCTTT